This T cell receptor beta chain was recorded in a study of T cells in Graves' hyperthyroidism and ophthalmopathy. V was pared by 7 bases and J by 0 bases, with 3 bases of the junction left unmatched. The CDR3 has 14 residues. The germline gives CDR1 MNHNS, CDR2 SASEGT. This clonotype came up many times. What was amplified from RNA transcripts were TCR beta CDR3 regions. Using the HTBI primer set, a first-round RT-PCR was run on the TCR CDR3. In TCRdb, the multiplex PCR reads were re-called with MiXCR into one record per CDR3 protein. The table records around 270,000 distinct CDR3 sequences, approximately 18% of them present only once.

This chain uses TRBV6-1 with TRBJ2-7; 10 nucleotides match TRBD2. The sequencing sample was made of blood. The receptor was derived from a man in his forties or fifties with Graves' ophthalmopathy. CDR3 nucleotide sequence: TGTGCCAGCAATCCTAGCGGGGGCTCCTACGAGCAGTACTTC. Protein: CASNPSGGSYEQYF.